This T cell receptor (beta chain) was found in a study of blood T cells in healthy people across ages. Background on the study: With template switching, about one barcoded beta molecule was captured per two T cells.

Through a sample-barcoded 5' primer and a J-beta primer mix, a second PCR was run for about 6 to 11 cycles. Each of the samples gave a minimum of 2.5 million paired-end reads that contained CDR3. TCRdb called the 5' RACE reads again in MiXCR, with one record for every CDR3 protein. There are some 710,000 distinct CDR3 sequences in the sample; 22% occur only once, and 22% lies in the top ten. Roughly 10 milliliters of peripheral blood were drawn from each donor. Regarding the study as a whole: TCR beta diversity, measured per million T cells, fell in a roughly linear way with age.

On this clonotype itself: Its specificity is unknown.

Trimming took 6 bases from V and 6 from J; bases not matched to a gene: 23. This CDR3 contains 19 residues. The chain is built from TRBV12-3 or TRBV12-4 and TRBJ1-2; 9 bases align to TRBD1. Specimen: blood. The sequence came from a man in his 70s in good health. As DNA, the CDR3 is TGTGCCAGCAGCTACTCTGAAGCTCTGCCGGGACAGGGAGATGATGGCTACACCTTC. This encodes CASSYSEALPGQGDDGYTF.